These 29 T cell receptor beta chains came from one sample sequenced in a study of response to subunit inactivated influenza vaccine. One entry per CDR3 protein, called by TCRdb with MiXCR from the RT-PCR reads. The sample records 500,000 or so distinct CDR3 sequences, roughly 11% being singletons. The sample consisted of PBMCs from blood, taken 45 days after vaccination. All receptors derive from a man aged 50 to 59 who received an inactivated influenza vaccine.

The chain uses TRBV12-3 or TRBV12-4 and TRBJ2-3; TRBD2 agrees at 16 bases. CDR3 size: 18 residues. V lost 8 bases and J lost 2; bases outside the gene matches: 10. CDR3 in DNA: TGTGCCAGCGGCGGGTTCGGGACTAGCGGGGGGGACACAGATACGCAGTATTTT. It specifies CASGGFGTSGGDTDTQYF.

This clonotype was picked up a small number of times. The chain combines TRBV4-2 with TRBJ2-2; 12 bases are shared with TRBD2. This CDR3 region has 16 residues. The trim removed 5 bases at V and 6 bases at J, leaving 7 bases unmatched. In germline, CDR1 is LGHNA, CDR2 YNFKEQ. The CDR3 DNA follows: TGTGCCAGCAGCATATACGGGACTAGCGGGTCCGGGGAGCTGTTTTTT. Translating it yields CASSIYGTSGSGELFF.

The CDR3: CASSASTGLSSYNEQFF. The CDR3 nucleotides are TGTGCCAGCAGCGCTTCGACTGGGCTCTCCTCCTACAATGAGCAGTTCTTC. This chain uses TRBV9 with TRBJ2-1; D gene unclear. Germline loops: CDR1 SGDLS, CDR2 YYNGEE. Trimming cost V 3 bases and J 0 bases, with 16 bases left between them. This CDR3 has 17 residues.

In this sample, this clonotype turned up a few times. The chain uses TRBV11-1 and TRBJ2-7, with TRBD2 matching 12 bases. Germline-derived CDR1 and CDR2 are SGHAT and FQDESV (reference sequence). This CDR3 contains 18 residues. Unmatched junction bases numbered 17, after V lost 5 bases and J lost 6 bases. CDR3 nucleotide sequence: TGTGCCAGCAGCGCCCTAGGGCTAGCGGGGGGGAACAGCGGCGAGCAGTACTTC. It encodes CASSALGLAGGNSGEQYF.

CDR3 protein: CASSHGTVANTEAFF. In DNA, the CDR3 is TGTGCCAGCAGCCACGGGACGGTGGCGAACACTGAAGCTTTCTTT. The rearrangement uses TRBV6-1 and TRBJ1-1, with D perhaps TRBD1 (5 bases). This CDR3 has 15 amino acids. Deletions cut 6 bases from V and 1 base from J, with 15 bases between. The V gene's germline CDR1 is MNHNS and CDR2 SASEGT.

This clonotype has a count of ten or more. Here the CDR3 reads CASSASGRVGNEQFF. The CDR3, as DNA: TGTGCCAGCAGCGCTAGCGGGAGGGTCGGCAATGAGCAGTTCTTC. This sequence joins TRBV9 and TRBJ2-1; 12 nucleotides agree with TRBD2. Germline values: CDR1 SGDLS, CDR2 YYNGEE. The CDR3 has 15 amino acids. J gave up 6 bases and V 3 bases, and 4 bases lay outside the gene matches.

This clonotype was seen a single time. The chain employs TRBV3-1 and TRBJ2-3; perhaps D is TRBD1 or TRBD2 (6 bases each). The CDR3 consists of 18 residues. The germline V and J ends were trimmed by 4 bases and 1 base, with 21 bases remaining between them. The V gene's germline CDR1 is LGHDT and CDR2 YNNKEL (reference sequence). The CDR3 nucleotides are TGTGCCAGCAGCCCCGAGGGGGACTTCACCACCGGCACAGATACGCAGTATTTT. This gives the protein CASSPEGDFTTGTDTQYF.

This clonotype was found a few times. The rearrangement links TRBV4-2 to TRBJ2-5; the D gene is possibly TRBD1 (6 bases). Looked up from germline, CDR1 is LGHNA and CDR2 is YNFKEQ. Trimming left V 0 bases short and J 10 bases short, with 21 bases between. The CDR3 extends over 16 amino acids. DNA for the CDR3: TGTGCCAGCAGCCAAGATCCCCGGGACATCGAAGGTAGCCAGTACTTC. Translating gives CASSQDPRDIEGSQYF.

This clonotype was detected only a few times. The chain couples TRBV19 to TRBJ2-1, with TRBD2 identical over 8 bases. The J segment lost 0 bases and the V segment lost 5 bases, leaving 9 bases of the junction unmatched. The germline V gene has CDR1 LNHDA and CDR2 SQIVND (reference sequence). This CDR3 is built from 17 residues. The CDR3 bases are TGTGCCAGTAGTCCCCCCAGCGGGAGTACCTCCTACAATGAGCAGTTCTTC. This encodes CASSPPSGSTSYNEQFF. Full variable domain (rest looked up from reference TRBV19 and TRBJ2-1): DGGITQSPKYLFRKEGQNVTLSCEQNLNHDAMYWYRQDPGQGLRLIYYSQIVNDFQKGDIAEGYSVSREKKESFPLTVTSAQKNPTAFYLCASSPPSGSTSYNEQFFGPGTRLTVL.

This clonotype occurred many times. This chain links TRBV6-2 or TRBV6-3 with TRBJ1-5; D call uncertain. The V gene's germline CDR1 is MNHEY and CDR2 SVGEGT. This CDR3 has 13 residues. The V end was cut by 7 bases, the J end by 2 bases, with 9 bases between. The CDR3 region has the DNA TGTGCCAGCACCGACGGGGGCAATCAGCCCCAGCATTTT. Amino acids: CASTDGGNQPQHF.

This chain connects TRBV18 to TRBJ2-5, with TRBD2 matching 11 bases. This CDR3 region has 16 residues. Germline CDR1 KGHSH, CDR2 LQKENI. V shed 2 bases, J shed 2 bases, and the junction held 4 bases outside the gene matches. The CDR3 DNA reads as TGTGCCAGCTCACCAGGACTAGCGGGCCCACAAGAGACCCAGTACTTC. Amino acids: CASSPGLAGPQETQYF. Based on the CDR3 plus reference TRBV18 and TRBJ2-5, the full variable domain is NAGVMQNPRHLVRRRGQEARLRCSPMKGHSHVYWYRQLPEEGLKFMVYLQKENIIDESGMPKERFSAEFPKEGPSILRIQQVVRGDSAAYFCASSPGLAGPQETQYFGPGTRLLVL.

This clonotype has just a few counts. The genes are TRBV6-1 and TRBJ1-1; TRBD1 matches 7 bases. The CDR3 is 14 residues long. V shed 6 bases, J shed 8 bases, and the junction held 12 bases outside the gene matches. The germline gives CDR1 MNHNS, CDR2 SASEGT. As DNA, the CDR3 is TGTGCCAGCAGGGATTTAACAGGGGTCCGCGAAGCTTTCTTT. Residues: CASRDLTGVREAFF.

The CDR3 here is CASSPQEGSNYGYTF. The CDR3 DNA follows: TGCGCCAGCAGCCCCCAGGAGGGATCTAACTATGGCTACACCTTC. V and J are TRBV4-1 and TRBJ1-2; no clear D. CDR1 and CDR2 from the germline V gene are MGHRA and YSYEKL. V shed 4 bases and J shed 0 bases, with 12 bases lying between them. The CDR3 length is 15 residues.

The sample holds many counts of this clonotype. This chain connects TRBV20-1 to TRBJ2-7, with a tentative D call TRBD2 (6 bases). The CDR3 has 12 residues. The V gene's germline CDR1 is DFQATT and CDR2 SNEGSKA (reference sequence). Trimming removed 6 bases at V and 2 bases at J, with 11 bases between. This CDR3 reads CSARTGAYEQYF. Written as DNA, the CDR3 is TGCAGTGCAAGGACGGGAGCCTACGAGCAGTACTTC.

The CDR3 loop reads CASSKTGGTSVFNEQFF. In DNA form, the CDR3 reads TGCGCCAGCAGCAAGACAGGTGGGACTAGCGTTTTCAATGAGCAGTTCTTC. This chain joins TRBV5-1 and TRBJ2-1, with TRBD2 identical over 10 bases. Per the germline V gene, CDR1 is SGHRS and CDR2 is YFSETQ. The J segment lost 6 bases and the V segment lost 4 bases, leaving 13 bases of the junction unmatched. There are 17 residues in the CDR3. The entire variable domain, with the rest obtained from reference TRBV5-1 and TRBJ2-1, is as follows: KAGVTQTPRYLIKTRGQQVTLSCSPISGHRSVSWYQQTPGQGLQFLFEYFSETQRNKGNFPGRFSGRQFSNSRSEMNVSTLELGDSALYLCASSKTGGTSVFNEQFFGPGTRLTVL.

This clonotype was recorded many times. Its ends do not fully match the called genes, so a read error is possible. The gene calls are TRBV5-1 and TRBJ2-7; 8 bases agree with TRBD1. Germline-derived CDR1 and CDR2 are SGHRS and YFSETQ. The CDR3 loop spans 14 amino acids. The CDR3 loop reads CASSAGTGTYEQYF. The DNA of the CDR3 is TGTGCCAGCAGCGCCGGGACAGGAACCTACGAGCAGTACTTC.

This clonotype came up many times. This sequence joins TRBV20-1 and TRBJ2-1; D possibly matches TRBD1 or TRBD2 (5 bases each). CDR3 size: 15 residues. Trimming took off 0 bases at V and 8 bases at J, with 17 bases between the two ends. Germline V gene sequence: CDR1 DFQATT, CDR2 SNEGSKA (reference sequence). The CDR3 DNA is TGCAGTGCTAGAGATTCTGGGACCTCACGGGATGAGCAGTTCTTC. It yields the protein CSARDSGTSRDEQFF.

V gene TRBV3-1 combines with J gene TRBJ2-1, with a weak D call TRBD1 (5 bases). The CDR3 sequence is 13 residues long. V was cut by 1 base and J by 10 bases, with 11 bases left in between. CDR1 and CDR2 (germline): LGHDT, YNNKEL (reference sequence). CDR3 region: CASSQGVSGEQFF. The CDR3 nucleotides read TGTGCCAGCAGCCAAGGGGTCTCAGGGGAGCAGTTCTTC.

This clonotype came up a few times. The chain is built from TRBV9 and TRBJ2-5; TRBD2 might be the D (6 bases). Trimming took 0 bases from V and 5 from J, leaving 14 bases between them. The CDR3 contains 15 residues. Germline V gene sequence: CDR1 SGDLS, CDR2 YYNGEE. CDR3 region: CASSVDASGWETQYF. CDR3 bases: TGTGCCAGCAGCGTAGACGCGAGCGGGTGGGAGACCCAGTACTTC.

In this sample, this clonotype turned up a few times. V usage is TRBV27 and J usage is TRBJ2-1; 7 bases agree with TRBD1. J was trimmed by 5 bases and V by 7 bases; bases with no gene match: 5. Germline values: CDR1 MNHEY, CDR2 SMNVEV (reference sequence). This CDR3 region has 13 residues. This CDR3 is CASTGQDHNEQFF. The CDR3, as DNA: TGTGCCAGCACCGGACAGGACCACAATGAGCAGTTCTTC.

This clonotype appeared many times. J is TRBJ1-5 and V is TRBV27, with 8 bases matching TRBD1. Looked up from germline, CDR1 is MNHEY and CDR2 is SMNVEV (reference sequence). This CDR3 region has 16 residues. Trimming took 0 bases from V and 6 from J; bases not matched to a gene: 7. The CDR3 spells CASSLSYRGVGQPQHF. The CDR3, as DNA: TGTGCCAGCAGTTTATCTTACAGGGGGGTGGGTCAGCCCCAGCATTTT.

This rearrangement joins TRBV15 to TRBJ1-5, with D unresolved. With 4 bases removed from V and 0 bases from J, the gap between germline ends came to 13 bases. The CDR3 sequence is 16 residues long. CDR1 is LNHNV and CDR2 is YYDKDF in the germline V gene (reference sequence). The CDR3, as DNA: TGTGCCACCAGCACCGGGGTCCGATATAGCAATCAGCCCCAGCATTTT. This translates into CATSTGVRYSNQPQHF.

In this sample, this clonotype turned up a few times. This chain joins TRBV11-2 and TRBJ2-3; 9 nucleotides line up with TRBD1. The J segment lost 5 bases and the V segment lost 5 bases, leaving 8 bases of the junction unmatched. The CDR3 has 15 residues. Per germline, CDR1 SGHAT and CDR2 FQNNGV. In DNA form, the CDR3 reads TGTGCCAGCAGCCCAAACAGGGGGCATGGAGATACGCAGTATTTT. Protein sequence: CASSPNRGHGDTQYF.

This chain joins TRBV20-1 and TRBJ2-5, with TRBD1 matching over 8 bases. Germline V CDR1 and CDR2: DFQATT, SNEGSKA (reference sequence). After removal of 0 bases from V and 4 bases from J, the junction contained 4 bases not matched to a gene. This CDR3 has 14 residues. The CDR3 here is CSARDRGQAETQYF. Written as DNA, the CDR3 is TGCAGTGCTAGAGATCGGGGACAGGCAGAGACCCAGTACTTC.

The table lists this clonotype with a few counts. CDR3 loop: CASSPPAGGFDEQFF. In nucleotides, the CDR3 is TGTGCCAGCAGCCCTCCGGCGGGAGGTTTTGATGAGCAGTTCTTC. The rearrangement uses TRBV14 and TRBJ2-1; TRBD2 aligns across 8 bases. Germline CDR1 SGHDN, CDR2 FVKESK. J lost 8 bases, V lost 4 bases, and 10 bases had no gene match. The CDR3 is 15 residues long.

This rearrangement joins TRBV20-1 to TRBJ2-5; TRBD2 agrees at 7 bases. Trimming cost V 3 bases and J 4 bases; bases outside gene matches: 8. Germline CDR1 DFQATT, CDR2 SNEGSKA (reference sequence). The CDR3 sequence is 14 residues long. The chain's CDR3 is CSASLAGPGETQYF. CDR3 nucleotide sequence: TGCAGTGCTAGCTTAGCGGGCCCCGGAGAGACCCAGTACTTC.

V and J are TRBV28 and TRBJ2-7; perhaps TRBD2 as D (6 bases). Between the trimmed V and J ends, which lost 8 bases and 2 bases, there was a span of 13 bases. This CDR3 comprises 13 residues. CDR1 is MDHEN, CDR2 SYDVKM, per germline. CDR3 sequence (DNA): TGTGCCAGCGGGTTAGCGGAACCCTACGAGCAGTACTTC. Encoded protein: CASGLAEPYEQYF.

At least ten counts were recorded for this clonotype. The CDR3 loop reads CASSPGTLGSTEAFF. CDR3 in DNA: TGTGCCAGCAGCCCTGGGACCCTGGGGAGCACTGAAGCTTTCTTT. V gene TRBV12-3 or TRBV12-4 combines with J gene TRBJ1-1; the D gene is possibly TRBD1 (5 bases). V was trimmed by 6 bases and J by 4 bases, leaving 18 bases between them. The CDR3 runs 15 residues.

This rearrangement joins TRBV3-1 to TRBJ1-6; D is undetermined. Between the trimmed V and J ends, which lost 1 base and 7 bases, there was a span of 5 bases. Per the germline V gene, CDR1 is LGHDT and CDR2 is YNNKEL (reference sequence). The CDR3 extends over 13 amino acids. The CDR3 spells CASSQAYNSPLHF. The CDR3 nucleotides read TGTGCCAGCAGCCAAGCTTACAATTCACCCCTCCACTTT.